The T cell receptor beta chain described here comes from a study of T cell changes during pregnancy in multiple sclerosis. Profiling relied on immunoSEQ multiplex PCR, and the TCRdb table lists in-frame clones only, not all of them. The table has around 46,000 clones, around 89% seen once. The clonotype was recovered from a female donor with multiple sclerosis, enrolled in a pregnancy study. The material sequenced was CD8+ T cells from peripheral blood mononuclear cells, taken in the second trimester of pregnancy.

In DNA form, the CDR3 reads TGTGCCAGCAGTGAAGGGACAGGCTCAGATACGCAGTATTTT. Encoded protein: CASSEGTGSDTQYF. The chain joins TRBV6-1 to TRBJ2-3; 7 positions match TRBD1. From germline, CDR1 is MNHNS and CDR2 SASEGT. J was trimmed by 4 bases and V by 1 base; bases with no gene match: 2. This CDR3 contains 14 residues.